The T cell receptor beta chain described here comes from a study of Graves' ophthalmopathy and Graves' hyperthyroidism (dated by TCRdb to between 2018 and 2020). For the study in its entirety: Peripheral blood samples were taken at the time of initial diagnosis, before any treatment was given. To tell Graves' ophthalmopathy apart from Graves' hyperthyroidism, and to predict which patients would progress to ophthalmopathy, the study relied on TCR beta repertoire signatures. Following sampling, methimazole starting at 30 mg daily was administered to hyperthyroidism patients, and high-dose intravenous methylprednisolone was administered to ophthalmopathy patients. To explore V-J signatures distinguishing ophthalmopathy from hyperthyroidism, a discovery set of some 100 patients (fewer than 45 ophthalmopathy, roughly 56 stable hyperthyroidism) was enrolled. An independent validation cohort was composed of fewer than 20 hyperthyroidism patients and around 16 patients who later progressed from hyperthyroidism to ophthalmopathy. The approximately 100 discovery patients were randomly split 7:3 into training and test sets. T-cell repertoires of thyroid tissue and blood were compared in five or six hyperthyroidism patients. In total, under 150 blood samples were TCR-sequenced: 43 ophthalmopathy, roughly 77 hyperthyroidism and about 17 hyperthyroidism-to-ophthalmopathy patients.

A patient counted as having stable hyperthyroidism if there was no progression to ophthalmopathy within 18 months of follow-up. The hyperthyroidism patients were 18 to 65 years old and newly diagnosed, with a disease duration of less than 2 months. Patients were excluded if they had other autoimmune diseases, uncontrolled infections, pregnancy or lactation. Clinical symptoms, serum thyroxine, TRAb, thyroid ultrasound and orbital computed tomography were used for diagnosis. PBMCs were isolated from more than 8 ml of fresh peripheral blood by Ficoll-Paque density gradient centrifugation. Total RNA was extracted using Trizol reagent, and RNA quality was checked on an Agilent 2100 Bioanalyzer. For repertoire sequencing, the TCR beta CDR3 regions were amplified from RNA transcripts. The first round of RT-PCR was done with HTBI primers and the Qiagen OneStep RT-PCR kit, and was followed by a second round of multiplex PCR, then size selection and purification. The libraries underwent paired-end sequencing with 100 bp reads on an Illumina HiSeq2000. The original methods were these. SOAPnuke was used to process the reads, throwing out any read that had adapters, had uncalled bases, had a mean Phred below 15, or lacked an exact constant-primer or identifier match. COPE v1.2.5 was used to merge the high-quality paired reads. Clonotypes were defined as unique nucleotide sequences and were aligned to IMGT TRB V, D and J references using MiTCR v1.1. The analysis was limited to V-J combinations with a frequency above 0.0001, which together covered 99.2% of the repertoires. A TCR clonal expansion and chaos score per V-J combination was defined as the ratio of F50 clonal expansion to chaos observed in the TCRdist matrix. Welch's t-statistics and random forest were used to reduce the features to around 13 V-J combinations, which were then used as input to a naive Bayes classifier. Thyroid-blood repertoire similarity was quantified with the Morisita-Horn index. The public sequencing data were trimmed at Q25 with fastp and processed into clonotypes with MiXCR by TCRdb, which kept only in-frame beta chains. For every CDR3 protein sequence, its rows merge into one entry that carries the most common genes and DNA. None of the V and J calls come from the authors' own analysis; TCRdb made them. The sample has 600,000 to 650,000 distinct CDR3 sequences on record, about a fifth of them singletons. Together, the top ten hold roughly 7.4% of the sample.

Broad study findings and their caveats: In cross-validation, the 13-signature model distinguished ophthalmopathy from stable hyperthyroidism with around 90% sensitivity and 81% to 82% specificity, while in the test set the corresponding values were around 79% and 71%. In validation, the model predicted ophthalmopathy progression with about 70% sensitivity and roughly 78% specificity; some 13 predicted patients were CT-confirmed with GO in a median of approximately 6.2 months. Sample size was not predetermined statistically, and investigators were not blinded to group allocation. Most of the expanded thyroid clonotypes with a frequency above 0.001 were also detected in blood, and it was suggested that the thyroid immune response may be reflected by blood repertoires.

This clonotype was picked up many times. The specificity of this receptor is unknown. Per-nucleotide qualities are absent, and no much larger clonotype sits a single base away. The CDR3, cysteine through phenylalanine, is 14 amino acids long. The kept DNA is CDR3 alone, 42 bases in frame from the first base. Looking up the germline V gene yields CDR1 SGHRS and CDR2 YFSETQ. Unmatched junction bases come to 7, with V trimmed by 4 bases and J by 4 bases. Sequencing was done on a sample of peripheral blood. Rearrangement joined TRBV5-1 to TRBJ2-7, with TRBD1 matching 8 junction bases. The source of this sequence is a woman aged 18 to 35 with stable Graves' hyperthyroidism. Some clones in this sample may be carry-over from other donors' samples. Donor details come from another sample of the same person, matched by shared clones. The encoded CDR3 is CASSQGQAQYEQYF. The DNA sequence is TGCGCCAGCAGCCAGGGACAGGCGCAATACGAGCAGTACTTC.